Shown below are 24 T cell receptor beta chains from a single sample sequenced in a study of cytomegalovirus exposure and HLA in healthy donors (dated by TCRdb to between 2016 and 2019). The protocol used for the library was the immunoSEQ multiplex PCR assay. For the multiplex PCR, a mixture combining 60 forward primers for TCR Vbeta segments and 13 reverse primers for TCR Jbeta segments was used. The source is immuneACCESS, and TCRdb retained only in-frame sequences with V and J called. Part of the clones is not carried over; for the studies checked, unresolved V genes explain less than half of this, and the remainder is unexplained. The sample table shows about 130,000 clones, and about three quarters are seen once. More than 1% of the sample belongs to the ten largest clones. The sample comprised PBMCs. These TCRs come from a female donor in good health and CMV-seronegative.

The chain uses TRBV6-5 and TRBJ1-1; TRBD1 aligns across 8 bases. The CDR3 extends over 12 amino acids. V was clipped by 6 bases and J by 8 bases; unmatched bases: 5. CDR1 and CDR2 (germline): MNHEY, SVGAGI. The CDR3 protein is CASSRGQGEAFF. The CDR3 bases are TGTGCCAGCAGCCGCGGACAGGGAGAAGCTTTCTTT.

V usage is TRBV30 and J usage is TRBJ1-5, with D unclear. The CDR3 runs 14 residues. Germline lookup yields CDR1 GTSNPN and CDR2 SVGIG (reference sequence). V lost 1 base and J lost 3, with 10 bases in between. CDR3 sequence (DNA): TGTGCCTGGAGTGGAGGGAGACTCAATCAGCCCCAGCATTTT. As protein: CAWSGGRLNQPQHF.

This chain connects TRBV27 to TRBJ1-1; D may be TRBD1 (5 bases). V was clipped by 8 bases and J by 5 bases, with 27 bases between them. The CDR3 has 17 amino acids. CDR1 MNHEY and CDR2 SMNVEV come from the germline V gene (reference sequence). The CDR3 loop reads CASRPPLPGLSRTEAFF. The DNA for the CDR3 is TGTGCCAGCCGTCCCCCTCTACCGGGACTGTCACGGACTGAAGCTTTCTTT.

The genes are TRBV6-5 and TRBJ2-7, with 9 bases fitting TRBD1. Trimming removed 6 bases from V and 6 bases from J; junction bases left unmatched: 3. The CDR3 covers 12 residues. The germline gives CDR1 MNHEY, CDR2 SVGAGI. The CDR3 sequence is CASSRTGAEQYF. For the CDR3, the DNA is TGTGCCAGCAGCCGGACAGGGGCCGAGCAGTACTTC.

A single count supports this clone. Written as DNA, the CDR3 is TGTGCCAGCTCACCACAGAAGGGAGTGAACTATGGCTACACCTTC. Translating it yields CASSPQKGVNYGYTF. V is TRBV18 and J is TRBJ1-2; D gene uncertain. This CDR3 has 15 residues. Between the trimmed V and J ends, which lost 1 base and 2 bases, there was a span of 11 bases. Germline assignment: CDR1 KGHSH and CDR2 LQKENI.

The genes are TRBV6-6 and TRBJ1-2, with 9 positions matching TRBD1. The germline V gene has CDR1 MNHNY and CDR2 SVGAGI (reference sequence). The CDR3 spans 15 residues. V was clipped by 0 bases and J by 9 bases; unmatched bases: 8. The DNA of the CDR3 is TGTGCCAGCAGTTACTCCTTGGACAGGGGAGCGAGCTACACCTTC. It encodes CASSYSLDRGASYTF.

This clone was seen only once. The chain combines TRBV6-1 with TRBJ1-4, with a weak D call TRBD1 (6 bases). There are 14 residues in the CDR3. The germline CDR1 and CDR2 sequences are MNHNS and SASEGT. Trimming removed 5 bases from V and 8 bases from J, with 15 bases in between. The CDR3 sequence: CASSPGVIREKLFF. Here the CDR3 DNA reads TGTGCCAGCAGTCCAGGGGTTATCAGGGAAAAACTGTTTTTT.

The chain recombines TRBV5-4 with TRBJ2-5, with 12 nucleotides matching TRBD2. Unmatched junction bases numbered 8, after V lost 3 bases and J lost 5 bases. CDR3 length: 16 residues. CDR1 and CDR2 (germline): SGHNT, YYREEE (reference sequence). The CDR3 DNA reads as TGTGCCAGCAGCTACGGACTAGCGGGGCTTCCGGAGACCCAGTACTTC. Translation: CASSYGLAGLPETQYF.

This clone showed up just once. This chain uses TRBV13 with TRBJ1-4; the match to TRBD1 covers 9 bases. Germline V gene data show CDR1 as PRHDT and CDR2 as FYEKMQ (reference sequence). Trimming cost V 2 bases and J 8 bases; bases outside gene matches: 6. The CDR3 has 15 amino acids. The CDR3 sequence is CASSLRGQGEEKLFF. Here the CDR3 DNA reads TGTGCCAGCAGCTTACGGGGACAGGGTGAGGAAAAACTGTTTTTT.

The rearrangement joins TRBV2 to TRBJ1-2; D ambiguous. V dropped 8 bases and J dropped 3 bases, with 16 bases sitting between them. The length of the CDR3 is 14 residues. Germline CDR1 is SNHLY and CDR2 is FYNNEI. This CDR3 is CASYGRGSDYGYTF. CDR3 bases: TGTGCCAGCTATGGTCGCGGGAGCGACTATGGCTACACCTTC. The full variable domain, with the rest looked up from reference TRBV2 and TRBJ1-2, is EPEVTQTPSHQVTQMGQEVILRCVPISNHLYFYWYRQILGQKVEFLVSFYNNEISEKSEIFDDQFSVERPDGSNFTLKIRSTKLEDSAMYFCASYGRGSDYGYTFGSGTRLTVV.

This clone was recorded once. Here the CDR3 reads CASSVAGTDTQYF. In DNA, the CDR3 is TGCGCCAGCAGTGTGGCGGGGACAGATACGCAGTATTTT. The V call is TRBV10-1, the J call TRBJ2-3; TRBD2 is a possible D gene (6 bases). CDR1 and CDR2 (germline): WNHNN, SYGVQD (reference sequence). This CDR3 contains 13 residues. The V and J ends lost 4 bases and 3 bases respectively, with 8 bases between them.

This clone was seen just once. This chain connects TRBV7-2 to TRBJ2-7, with 12 bases fitting TRBD2. This CDR3 spans 16 amino acids. The V gene end was trimmed by 5 bases and the J gene end by 3 bases; junction bases not matched to a gene: 8. The germline V gene has CDR1 SGHTA and CDR2 FQGNSA. CDR3 amino acids: CASSLMTSGSGYEQYF. CDR3 nucleotide sequence: TGTGCCAGCAGCCTCATGACTAGCGGGAGCGGCTACGAGCAGTACTTC.

The chain employs TRBV14 and TRBJ2-7, with D possibly matching TRBD2 (5 bases). CDR3 length: 16 residues. The germline V gene has CDR1 SGHDN and CDR2 FVKESK. The V and J ends lost 1 base and 0 bases respectively, with 13 bases between them. CDR3 coding DNA: TGTGCCAGCAGCCAAGCTACGGACTTTGACTCCTACGAGCAGTACTTC. Translating it yields CASSQATDFDSYEQYF.

J is TRBJ1-2 and V is TRBV5-6, with 8 bases aligning to TRBD1. V gave up 0 bases and J gave up 2 bases; unmatched junction bases: 12. The germline CDR1 and CDR2 sequences are SGHDT and YYEEEE. The CDR3 is made up of 18 amino acids. CDR3 sequence reads: CASSLDRYRQGMNYGYTF. Here the CDR3 DNA reads TGTGCCAGCAGCTTGGACCGATATAGACAGGGGATGAACTATGGCTACACCTTC. The full variable domain, with the rest looked up from reference TRBV5-6 and TRBJ1-2, is DAGVTQSPTHLIKTRGQQVTLRCSPKSGHDTVSWYQQALGQGPQFIFQYYEEEERQRGNFPDRFSGHQFPNYSSELNVNALLLGDSALYLCASSLDRYRQGMNYGYTFGSGTRLTVV.

This chain connects TRBV30 to TRBJ2-1; 9 positions match TRBD2. This CDR3 is built from 15 residues. Per germline, CDR1 GTSNPN and CDR2 SVGIG (reference sequence). J gave up 3 bases and V 0 bases, and 3 bases lay outside the gene matches. CDR3 bases: TGTGCCTGGAGTGTGGGTAGCGGGAGCTACAATGAGCAGTTCTTC. Its protein product is CAWSVGSGSYNEQFF.

The chain couples TRBV10-3 to TRBJ2-2; TRBD1 matches at 9 bases. Germline V gene lookup returns CDR1 ENHRY and CDR2 SYGVKD. The V and J ends lost 8 bases and 3 bases, in that order; junction bases with no gene match: 4. The CDR3 totals 14 residues. CDR3 sequence reads: CAISGTGHTGELFF. CDR3 nucleotide sequence: TGTGCCATCTCCGGGACAGGGCACACCGGGGAGCTGTTTTTT.

Comments on this clone: A junction end diverges from the germline sequence, so it may reflect a read error. This rearrangement joins TRBV7-9 to TRBJ1-1; possibly TRBD1 for D (5 bases). The CDR3 runs to 13 residues. Germline lookup yields CDR1 SEHNR and CDR2 FQNEAQ (reference sequence). DNA for the CDR3: TGTTCCAGCAGCTCGGAGGGGTACACTGAAGCTTTCTTT. Its protein is CSSSSEGYTEAFF.

The chain's CDR3 is CASSESATGLGEQFF. CDR3 DNA: TGCGCCAGCAGTGAGTCGGCGACAGGCTTGGGTGAGCAGTTCTTC. This chain joins TRBV10-1 and TRBJ2-1; tentatively, D is TRBD1 (6 bases). With 0 bases removed from V and 9 bases from J, the gap between germline ends came to 15 bases. In germline, CDR1 is WNHNN, CDR2 SYGVQD (reference sequence). CDR3 length: 15 amino acids.

The J gene is TRBJ2-1, the V gene TRBV7-2; 14 positions agree with TRBD2. J lost 9 bases, V lost 1 base, and 5 bases had no gene match. Germline values: CDR1 SGHTA, CDR2 FQGNSA. This CDR3 has 16 residues. The chain's CDR3 is CASSLDLTSGRAEQFF. Written as DNA, the CDR3 is TGTGCCAGCAGCTTAGATTTGACTAGCGGGAGGGCTGAGCAGTTCTTC. Together with reference TRBV7-2 and TRBJ2-1, the CDR3 gives the full variable domain: GAGVSQSPSNKVTEKGKDVELRCDPISGHTALYWYRQSLGQGLEFLIYFQGNSAPDKSGLPSDRFSAERTGGSVSTLTIQRTQQEDSAVYLCASSLDLTSGRAEQFFGPGTRLTVL.

The V and J genes are TRBV11-2 and TRBJ2-7, with 8 positions matching TRBD2. V was pared by 5 bases and J by 2 bases, with 20 bases of the junction left unmatched. The V gene's germline CDR1 is SGHAT and CDR2 FQNNGV. CDR3 length: 19 residues. CDR3 nucleotides: TGTGCCAGCAGCCACTCCGGCGGGGGGCGCGGCCTGATTGCCTACGAGCAGTACTTC. Translated, it gives CASSHSGGGRGLIAYEQYF.

This chain links TRBV7-9 with TRBJ1-5; 8 nucleotides align to TRBD1. V dropped 3 bases and J dropped 5; count of bases not matched to a gene: 3. This CDR3 comprises 14 residues. CDR1 is SEHNR and CDR2 is FQNEAQ in the germline V gene (reference sequence). Here the CDR3 reads CASSLDRDDQPQHF. In DNA, the CDR3 is TGTGCCAGCAGCTTGGACAGGGATGATCAGCCCCAGCATTTT.

The gene calls are TRBV5-5 and TRBJ2-5, with 8 bases fitting TRBD2. The ends lost 7 bases at V and 1 base at J; junction bases unmatched: 9. This CDR3 has 15 amino acids. Germline loops: CDR1 SGHKS, CDR2 YYEKEE (reference sequence). The CDR3 here is CASASPGGGQETQYF. CDR3 DNA: TGTGCCAGCGCATCCCCGGGGGGGGGCCAAGAGACCCAGTACTTC.

J is TRBJ2-2 and V is TRBV11-3, with 7 bases identical to TRBD1. Losses at the gene ends were 4 bases for V and 5 bases for J; bases not matched to a gene: 7. The CDR3 runs 15 residues. The germline CDR1 and CDR2 sequences are SGHNT and YENEEA. CDR3 DNA sequence: TGTGCCAGCAGCTCTGGGGACAGCAAAACCGGGGAGCTGTTTTTT. Translating gives CASSSGDSKTGELFF.

J is TRBJ2-7 and V is TRBV7-6, with D possibly matching TRBD2 (7 bases). The germline V gene has CDR1 SGHVS and CDR2 FNYEAQ. The CDR3 spans 16 residues. V lost 3 bases and J 5 bases, leaving 20 bases between the germline ends. CDR3 nucleotides: TGTGCCAGCAGCTTTGGGGAGGGGGGGATGAGAGACGAGCAGTACTTC. It translates to CASSFGEGGMRDEQYF.